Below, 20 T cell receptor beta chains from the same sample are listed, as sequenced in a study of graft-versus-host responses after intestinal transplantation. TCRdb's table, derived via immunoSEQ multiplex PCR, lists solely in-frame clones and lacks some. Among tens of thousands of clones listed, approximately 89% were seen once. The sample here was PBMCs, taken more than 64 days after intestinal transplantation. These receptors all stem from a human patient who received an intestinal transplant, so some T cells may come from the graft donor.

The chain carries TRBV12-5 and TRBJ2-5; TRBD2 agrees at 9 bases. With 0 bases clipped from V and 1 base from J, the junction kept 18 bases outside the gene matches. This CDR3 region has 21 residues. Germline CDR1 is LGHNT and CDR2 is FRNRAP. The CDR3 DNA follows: TGTGCTAGTGGTTTGGTAGCAATCGGTGGGCTAGCGGGGCCTCGCCAAGAGACCCAGTACTTC. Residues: CASGLVAIGGLAGPRQETQYF.

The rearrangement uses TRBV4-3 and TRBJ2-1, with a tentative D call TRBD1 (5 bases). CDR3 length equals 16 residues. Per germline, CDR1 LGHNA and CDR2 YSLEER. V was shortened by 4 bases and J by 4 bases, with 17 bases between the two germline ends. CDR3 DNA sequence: TGCGCCAGCAGCCCCACGGCAGGGCAGAGATACAATGAGCAGTTCTTC. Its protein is CASSPTAGQRYNEQFF.

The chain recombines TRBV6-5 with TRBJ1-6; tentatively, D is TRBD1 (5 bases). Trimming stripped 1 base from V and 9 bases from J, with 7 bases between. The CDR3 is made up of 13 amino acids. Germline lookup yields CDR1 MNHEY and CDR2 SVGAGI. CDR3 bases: TGTGCCAGCAGTTACTATAGGGGTTCACCCCTCCACTTT. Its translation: CASSYYRGSPLHF.

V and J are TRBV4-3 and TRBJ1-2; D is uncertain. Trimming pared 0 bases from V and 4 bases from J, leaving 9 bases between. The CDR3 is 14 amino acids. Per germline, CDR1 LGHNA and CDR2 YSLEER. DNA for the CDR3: TGCGCCAGCAGCCAAGACAGGAGCTCCTATGGCTACACCTTC. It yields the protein CASSQDRSSYGYTF.

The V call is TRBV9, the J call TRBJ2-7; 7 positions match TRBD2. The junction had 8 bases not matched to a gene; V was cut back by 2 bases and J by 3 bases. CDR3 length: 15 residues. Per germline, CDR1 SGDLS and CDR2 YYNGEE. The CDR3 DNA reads TGTGCCAGCAGCGTCGGAAGCGGGGCCGGCTACGAGCAGTACTTC. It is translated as CASSVGSGAGYEQYF.

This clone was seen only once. CDR3 nucleotides: TGTGCCAGCAGCCAGGGGAACTATGGCTACACCTTC. Amino acid sequence: CASSQGNYGYTF. This chain connects TRBV16 to TRBJ1-2; no firm D call. The V gene's germline CDR1 is KGHSY and CDR2 FQNENV. Trimming shortened V by 3 bases and J by 2 bases, and 4 bases separated the two germline ends. This CDR3 comprises 12 residues.

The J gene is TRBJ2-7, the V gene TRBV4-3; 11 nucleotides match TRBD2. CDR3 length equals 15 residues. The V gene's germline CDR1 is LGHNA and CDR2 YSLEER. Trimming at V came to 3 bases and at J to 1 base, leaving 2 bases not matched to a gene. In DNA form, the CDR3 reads TGCGCCAGCAGCCAGGGACTAGCGGCTTCCTACGAGCAGTACTTC. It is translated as CASSQGLAASYEQYF.

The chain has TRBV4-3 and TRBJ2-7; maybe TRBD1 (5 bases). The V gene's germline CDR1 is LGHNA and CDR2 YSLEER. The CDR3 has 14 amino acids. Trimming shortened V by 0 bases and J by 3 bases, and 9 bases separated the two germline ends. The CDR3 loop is CASSQEAGFYEQYF. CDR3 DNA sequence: TGCGCCAGCAGCCAAGAGGCAGGGTTCTACGAGCAGTACTTC.

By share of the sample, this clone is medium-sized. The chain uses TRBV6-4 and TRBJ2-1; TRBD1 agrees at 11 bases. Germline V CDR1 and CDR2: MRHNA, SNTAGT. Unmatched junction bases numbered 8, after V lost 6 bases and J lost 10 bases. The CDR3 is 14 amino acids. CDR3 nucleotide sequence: TGTGCCAGCAGCGAGGGACAGGGGGTAGAGGAGCAGTTCTTC. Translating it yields CASSEGQGVEEQFF.

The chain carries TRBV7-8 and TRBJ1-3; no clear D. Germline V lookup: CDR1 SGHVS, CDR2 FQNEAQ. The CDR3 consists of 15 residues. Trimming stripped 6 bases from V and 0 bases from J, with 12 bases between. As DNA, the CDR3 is TGTGCCAGCAGTCCACTGGTAGGCTCTGGAAACACCATATATTTT. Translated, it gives CASSPLVGSGNTIYF.

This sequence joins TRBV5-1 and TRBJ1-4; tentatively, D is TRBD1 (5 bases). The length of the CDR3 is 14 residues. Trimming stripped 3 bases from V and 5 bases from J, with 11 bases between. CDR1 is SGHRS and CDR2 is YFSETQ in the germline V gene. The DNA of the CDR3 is TGCGCCAGCAGCTATACAGGTCTCAATGAAAAACTGTTTTTT. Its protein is CASSYTGLNEKLFF.

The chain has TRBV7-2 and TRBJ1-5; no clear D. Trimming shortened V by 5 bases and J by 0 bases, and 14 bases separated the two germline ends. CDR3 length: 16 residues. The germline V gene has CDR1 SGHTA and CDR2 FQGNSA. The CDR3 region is CASSHSEGYSNQPQHF. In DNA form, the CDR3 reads TGTGCCAGCAGCCACTCAGAGGGCTATAGCAATCAGCCCCAGCATTTT.

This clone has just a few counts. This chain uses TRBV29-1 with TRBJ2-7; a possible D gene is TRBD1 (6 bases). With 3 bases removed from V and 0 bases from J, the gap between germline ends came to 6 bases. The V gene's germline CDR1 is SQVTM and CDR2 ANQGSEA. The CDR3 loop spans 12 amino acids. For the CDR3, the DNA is TGCAGCGTTGAGGACAGCTCCTACGAGCAGTACTTC. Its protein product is CSVEDSSYEQYF.

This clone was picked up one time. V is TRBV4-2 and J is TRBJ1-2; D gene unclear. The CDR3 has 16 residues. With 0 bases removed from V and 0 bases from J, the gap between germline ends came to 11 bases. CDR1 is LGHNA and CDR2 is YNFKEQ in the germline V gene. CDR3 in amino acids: CASSQESGYTNYGYTF. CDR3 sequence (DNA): TGTGCCAGCAGCCAAGAATCCGGGTATACTAACTATGGCTACACCTTC.

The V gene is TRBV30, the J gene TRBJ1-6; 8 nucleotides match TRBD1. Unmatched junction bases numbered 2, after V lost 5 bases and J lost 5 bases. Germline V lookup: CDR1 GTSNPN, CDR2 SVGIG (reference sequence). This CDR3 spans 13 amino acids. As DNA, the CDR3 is TGTGCCTGGGGGGACAGGAATAATTCACCCCTCCACTTT. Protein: CAWGDRNNSPLHF.

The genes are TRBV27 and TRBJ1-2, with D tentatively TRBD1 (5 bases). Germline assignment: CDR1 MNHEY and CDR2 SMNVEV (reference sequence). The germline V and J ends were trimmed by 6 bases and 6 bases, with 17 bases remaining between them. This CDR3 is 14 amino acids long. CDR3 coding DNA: TGTGCCAGCAGCCCAACGGGACCGCGGAATGGCTACACCTTC. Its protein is CASSPTGPRNGYTF.

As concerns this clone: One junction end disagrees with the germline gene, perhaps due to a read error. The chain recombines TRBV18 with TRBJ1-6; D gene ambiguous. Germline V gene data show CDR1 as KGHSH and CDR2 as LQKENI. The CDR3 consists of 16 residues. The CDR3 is CASSPVRISHNSPLHF. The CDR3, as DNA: TGTGCCAGCTCACCAGTAAGGATCTCCCATAATTCACCCCTCCACTTT.

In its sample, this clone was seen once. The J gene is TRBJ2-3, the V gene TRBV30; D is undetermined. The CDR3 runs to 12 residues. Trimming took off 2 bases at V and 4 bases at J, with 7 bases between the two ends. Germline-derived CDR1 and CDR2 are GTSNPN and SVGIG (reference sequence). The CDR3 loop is CAWSRAADTQYF. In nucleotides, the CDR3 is TGTGCCTGGAGTAGGGCCGCAGATACGCAGTATTTT. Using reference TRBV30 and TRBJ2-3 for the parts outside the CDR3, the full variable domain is SQTIHQWPATLVQPVGSPLSLECTVEGTSNPNLYWYRQAAGRGLQLLFYSVGIGQISSEVPQNLSASRPQDRQFILSSKKLLLSDSGFYLCAWSRAADTQYFGPGTRLTVL.

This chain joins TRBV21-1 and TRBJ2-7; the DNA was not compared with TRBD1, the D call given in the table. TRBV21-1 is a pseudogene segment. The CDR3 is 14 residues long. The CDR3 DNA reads TGTGCCAGCAGCAAGACAGGGCCGACCTACGAGCAGTACTTC. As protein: CASSKTGPTYEQYF.

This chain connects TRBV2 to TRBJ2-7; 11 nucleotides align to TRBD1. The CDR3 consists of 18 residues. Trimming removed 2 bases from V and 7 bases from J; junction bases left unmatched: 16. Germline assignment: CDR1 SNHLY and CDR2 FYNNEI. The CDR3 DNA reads TGTGCCAGCAGTGAATTCGTCGGACAGGGGGCTGTCTCTCGAGAGCAGTACTTC. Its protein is CASSEFVGQGAVSREQYF. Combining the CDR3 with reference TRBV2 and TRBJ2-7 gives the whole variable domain EPEVTQTPSHQVTQMGQEVILRCVPISNHLYFYWYRQILGQKVEFLVSFYNNEISEKSEIFDDQFSVERPDGSNFTLKIRSTKLEDSAMYFCASSEFVGQGAVSREQYFGPGTRLTVT.